The entry below describes one T cell receptor beta chain. It lacks a known antigen. Base qualities are not recorded, but no much larger clone differs from it by a single base. V is reduced by 0 bases and J by 1 base, leaving a spacing of 11 bases between them. The CDR3 covers 15 residues, taking in both the cysteine and the phenylalanine. Only the CDR3 part of the read is kept: 45 bases, read in frame from the first base. The germline V gene supplies CDR1 SGDLS and CDR2 YYNGEE. Read against the paper, the sample's time point label means: cells obtained before transplantation from donor or recipient. CD3+CD4+ and CD3+CD8+ populations were FACS-sorted from unstimulated pre-transplant donor and recipient cells taken from spleen or lymph nodes. The library relied on the immunoSEQ multiplex PCR assay. For most patients, genomic DNA was isolated with the Qiagen DNeasy Blood and Tissue Kit and shipped frozen to Adaptive Biotechnologies for TCR sequencing. Adaptive Biotechnologies carried out high-throughput TCR-beta CDR3 sequencing of genomic DNA for most patients. Turning to the authors' computational methods: Adaptive's ImmunoSEQ software was the source of the TCR sequencing data for 15 to 20 patients, while three other patients were processed with MiXCR and VDJtools. To correct CD4 versus CD8 sorting errors, sequences present in both subsets at a frequency ratio below 5:1 were removed. CDR3 nucleotide sequences shared between donor and recipient were removed because their origin could not be assigned. At least 2-fold expansion over unstimulated cells and a minimum CFSE-low frequency of 0.002% (template counts) or 0.001% (read counts) were required for clones to be classified as alloreactive. Mappable clones were those detected in sequenced pre-transplant spleen, lymph node, or MLR CFSE-low populations of the donor or recipient. The cumulative frequency of alloreactive clones was calculated as a percentage of all sequences, weighted by copy number. The table was pulled from immuneACCESS by TCRdb, which kept in-frame rearrangements only. Such tables lose some clones; where checked, under half of the loss comes from unresolved V genes, and the rest has no known cause. That table supplies the V and J calls and clone size; D and trimming were determined from the DNA. In this sample the table shows more than 100,000 clones, approximately 95% of which occur a single time. Around 3.3% of the sample is held by the ten biggest clonotypes.

This specimen comes from a study of graft-versus-host responses after intestinal transplantation (dated by TCRdb to about 2021). With regard to the full study: The transplants that recipients received were multivisceral, liver-intestinal, or isolated intestinal. All recipients received anti-thymocyte globulin induction followed by maintenance tacrolimus and steroids for around 3 years. Bulk TCR-beta CDR3 sequencing was used to track graft-versus-host and host-versus-graft alloreactive T cell clones in the graft, circulation and bone marrow after intestinal transplantation. To identify alloreactive clones, pre-transplant mixed lymphocyte reaction products were sequenced and compared with unstimulated pre-transplant donor and recipient T cells. The cohort enrolled 24 intestinal transplant recipients, one of whom was a retransplant, and a few patients without pretransplant specimens were excluded. Donor T cell macrochimerism was defined as a peak of at least 4% donor T cells among recipient peripheral blood mononuclear cells. Samples from a few later patients were sequenced in-house on an Illumina MiSeq with MiXCR processing rather than by the commercial service. Study-wide conclusions, independent of this receptor: GvH clones turned up in recipient bone marrow, with some appearing earlier in ileal mucosa or blood, a pattern consistent with an intestinal mucosal origin. The conclusions were limited by the relatively low number and heterogeneity of the intestinal transplant patients. Early after transplant, peak levels of circulating GvH clones were associated with declines in HvG clones. Patients with donor T cell macrochimerism had high GvH to HvG T cell clonal ratios in their allografts.

The receptor comes from a human donor who received an intestinal transplant. The sample consisted of unstimulated CD8+ T cells sorted from spleen or lymph node cells, taken before intestinal transplant. The chain was built from TRBV9 and TRBJ2-7; TRBD1 is a possible D gene, resting on 5 matching bases. The CDR3 here reads CASSVAVTESYEQYF. The nucleotide sequence reads as follows: TGTGCCAGCAGCGTAGCTGTGACAGAATCCTACGAGCAGTACTTC.